The 7 T cell receptor beta chains reported below all come from one sample, sequenced in a study of blood T cells in healthy people across ages. Using a J-beta primer mix together with a sample-barcoded 5' primer, a second PCR was run for about 6 to 12 cycles. TCRdb re-called the 5' RACE reads with MiXCR, one entry per CDR3 protein. The sample lists around 1.5 million distinct CDR3 sequences; approximately 59% were seen once. Sample: blood. The receptors were gathered from a young man in good health.

This clonotype was picked up a small number of times. V and J are TRBV14 and TRBJ1-1; weak D call: TRBD1 (5 bases). The V end lost 1 base, the J end lost 1 base, and 10 bases lay between the germline ends. Germline values: CDR1 SGHDN, CDR2 FVKESK. The CDR3 extends over 15 amino acids. CDR3 loop: CASSQVGTSNTEAFF. The CDR3 nucleotides read TGTGCCAGCAGCCAAGTGGGGACCTCGAACACTGAAGCTTTCTTT.

The CDR3 DNA reads TGCAGTGCTAGAGATCCGGGGACACCGGTCGGCGAGCAGTACTTC. This encodes CSARDPGTPVGEQYF. The chain is built from TRBV20-1 and TRBJ2-5, with D possibly being TRBD1 (6 bases). The DNA end lines up better with TRBJ2-7; the J call may be wrong. Germline V gives CDR1 DFQATT, CDR2 SNEGSKA (reference sequence). The CDR3 spans 15 residues.

The chain couples TRBV7-8 to TRBJ1-5, with 7 bases matching TRBD1. CDR1 SGHVS and CDR2 FQNEAQ come from the germline V gene. V was pared by 2 bases and J by 2 bases, with 12 bases of the junction left unmatched. This CDR3 comprises 18 residues. The CDR3 DNA follows: TGTGCCAGCAGCTTATCTTCTGGTCACAGGGGTGGCAATCAGCCCCAGCATTTT. It codes for CASSLSSGHRGGNQPQHF.

The chain combines TRBV28 with TRBJ1-1; D gene unclear. This CDR3 comprises 11 residues. Per germline, CDR1 MDHEN and CDR2 SYDVKM. Between the trimmed V and J ends, which lost 4 bases and 8 bases, there was a span of 8 bases. CDR3 sequence: CASSSPAEAFF. CDR3 in DNA: TGTGCCAGCAGTTCTCCGGCGGAAGCTTTCTTT.

V gene TRBV29-1 combines with J gene TRBJ2-1; 10 nucleotides match TRBD2. This CDR3 contains 13 residues. J was trimmed by 10 bases and V by 6 bases; bases with no gene match: 9. Germline loops: CDR1 SQVTM, CDR2 ANQGSEA. DNA of the CDR3: TGCAGCGTCCTTCCCCTGACTAGCGGGGAGCAGTTCTTC. Protein sequence: CSVLPLTSGEQFF.

This clonotype was recorded a few times. The J gene is TRBJ2-5, the V gene TRBV20-1; D is undetermined. With 3 bases removed from V and 2 bases from J, the gap between germline ends came to 7 bases. Germline V lookup: CDR1 DFQATT, CDR2 SNEGSKA (reference sequence). The CDR3 loop spans 12 amino acids. CDR3 nucleotides: TGCAGTGCTAGGGTGGGGCAAGAGACCCAGTACTTC. This sequence encodes CSARVGQETQYF.

J is TRBJ2-7 and V is TRBV6-6, with 7 bases lining up with TRBD1. The CDR3 sequence is 15 residues long. The ends lost 2 bases at V and 4 bases at J; junction bases unmatched: 8. Germline V lookup: CDR1 MNHNY, CDR2 SVGAGI (reference sequence). The CDR3 sequence is CASSYEDRLAYEQYF. CDR3 in DNA: TGTGCCAGCAGTTACGAGGACAGGCTCGCATACGAGCAGTACTTC.